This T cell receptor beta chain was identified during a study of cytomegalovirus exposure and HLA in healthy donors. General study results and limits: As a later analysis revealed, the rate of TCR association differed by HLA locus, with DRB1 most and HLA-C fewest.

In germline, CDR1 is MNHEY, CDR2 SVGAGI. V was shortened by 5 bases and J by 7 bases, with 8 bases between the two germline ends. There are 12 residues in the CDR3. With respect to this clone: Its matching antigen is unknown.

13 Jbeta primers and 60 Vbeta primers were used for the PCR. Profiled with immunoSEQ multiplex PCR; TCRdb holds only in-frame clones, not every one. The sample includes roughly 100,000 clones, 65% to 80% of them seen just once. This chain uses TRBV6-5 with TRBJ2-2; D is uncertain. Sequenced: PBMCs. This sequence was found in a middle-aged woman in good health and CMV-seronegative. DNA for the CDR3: TGTGCCAGCAGTCCCCCCAACGGGGAGCTGTTTTTT. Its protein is CASSPPNGELFF.